The rows below give T cell receptor beta chains drawn from one sample of a study of blood T cell repertoires in COVID-19. The method was immunoSEQ multiplex PCR; TCRdb's version includes in-frame clones alone and lacks a portion of them. The profile shows approximately 140,000 clones, 75% to 85% of them singletons. Sequencing was performed on peripheral blood. The receptors stem from a man aged 55 to 69 with active or convalescent COVID-19. Both conserved end residues are part of each CDR3. A D gene is named only where the DNA matches it firmly. The listing skips clone size in some rows; elsewhere it reads once, few, many or a size class.

-	-	TRBV5-8	TRBJ2-1	TGTGCCAGCAGCTTGGCCGGACTTCACGTCAATGAGCAGTTCTTC	CASSLAGLHVNEQFF
-	-	TRBV29-1	TRBJ1-1	TGCAGCGGCGTCTCTTCGAACACTGAAGCTTTCTTT	CSGVSSNTEAFF
-	-	TRBV5-6	TRBJ2-7	TGTGCCAGCAGCCTCAGGGGTGGTGGTTCCTACGAGCAGTACTTC	CASSLRGGGSYEQYF
-	-	TRBV2	TRBJ1-4	TGTGCCAGCAAATCCGAGCGGGCTGAAAAACTGTTTTTT	CASKSERAEKLFF
-	-	TRBV29-1	TRBJ1-2	TGCAGCGTGGAGAACAGGGATGGCTATGGCTACACCTTC	CSVENRDGYGYTF
-	-	TRBV6-6	TRBJ2-2	TGTGCCAGCAGTCCCTCCCTAAACACCGGGGAGCTGTTTTTT	CASSPSLNTGELFF
-	-	TRBV4-3	TRBJ2-5	TGCGCCAGCAGCCAAGGGATCCCGACAGGCCAAGAGACCCAGTACTTC	CASSQGIPTGQETQYF
-	TRBD1	TRBV27	TRBJ1-2	TGTGCCAGCAGTTACCGACAGGGTGGTGGCTACACCTTC	CASSYRQGGGYTF
-	-	TRBV4-2	TRBJ1-2	TGTGCCAGCAGCCTTTCTGACTATGGCTACACCTTC	CASSLSDYGYTF
few	TRBD2	TRBV3-1/TRBV3-2	TRBJ2-3	TGTGCCAGCAGCTCATCGCTAGCGGTCCTCACAGATACGCAGTATTTT	CASSSSLAVLTDTQYF
-	TRBD2	TRBV4-1	TRBJ2-2	TGCGCCAGCAGCCAAGGACTAGCGGGCGGGGTCGGGGAGCTGTTTTTT	CASSQGLAGGVGELFF
-	TRBD1	TRBV25-1	TRBJ1-3	TGTGCCAGCAGCCTCGGGACAGGGAGGGGAAACACCATATATTTT	CASSLGTGRGNTIYF
few	TRBD2	TRBV11-3	TRBJ2-5	TGTGCCAGCAGCCCTGGGGCTAGCGGCAACGGGGAGACCCAGTACTTC	CASSPGASGNGETQYF
-	TRBD1	TRBV3-1/TRBV3-2	TRBJ1-1	TGTGCCAGCAGCCCGCTAGGGACAGAAACTGAAGCTTTCTTT	CASSPLGTETEAFF
-	TRBD2	TRBV5-1	TRBJ2-7	TGCGCCAGCAGCTCTGGACTAGCGCAGAGCTCCTACGAGCAGTACTTC	CASSSGLAQSSYEQYF
-	TRBD1	TRBV7-9	TRBJ1-1	TGTGCCAGCAGCCTTACAGGGGGCTTGTCTGAAGCTTTCTTT	CASSLTGGLSEAFF
-	-	TRBV20-1	TRBJ1-5	TGCAGTGCTAGGGGGGGTCAGCCCCAGCATTTT	CSARGGQPQHF
-	-	TRBV11-2	TRBJ1-2	TGTGCCAGCAGCTTAGAGTCAGTCAACTATGGCTACACCTTC	CASSLESVNYGYTF
-	-	TRBV4-1	TRBJ1-2	TGCGCCAGCAGCCAGACCTCGGACAGAAGGGGATCATCGCCTAACTATGGCTACACCTTC	CASSQTSDRRGSSPNYGYTF
once	-	TRBV7-3	TRBJ2-1	TGTGCCAGCAGCTTAAGCGACTACTACAATGAGCAGTTCTTC	CASSLSDYYNEQFF
-	TRBD1	TRBV18	TRBJ1-2	TGTGCCAGCTCACCTGGGACAGGGTCCTATGGCTACACCTTC	CASSPGTGSYGYTF
-	-	TRBV3-1/TRBV3-2	TRBJ1-2	TGTGCCAGCAGCCGATCTGCAGGGCCCGGCGGCTACACCTTC	CASSRSAGPGGYTF
-	-	TRBV24-1	TRBJ1-5	TGTGCCACCAGTGACCCCCGGAGGGAAAATCAGCCCCAGCATTTT	CATSDPRRENQPQHF
-	TRBD1	TRBV9	TRBJ2-2	TGTGCCAGCAGCGTAGATTCAGGGGGAACCGGGGAGCTGTTTTTT	CASSVDSGGTGELFF
-	-	TRBV14	TRBJ1-4	TGTGCCAGCAGCCGGGATGACAGGCTAAATGAAAAACTGTTTTTT	CASSRDDRLNEKLFF
-	TRBD2	TRBV9	TRBJ2-1	TGTGCCAGCAGCGTAGAGTTAGCGGGTGGCCCAGGTGAGCAGTTCTTC	CASSVELAGGPGEQFF
once	-	TRBV5-6	TRBJ1-6	TGTGCCAGCAGCTTGGGGGAGGTTAATTCACCCCTCCACTTT	CASSLGEVNSPLHF
-	TRBD2	TRBV10-3	TRBJ2-1	TGTGCCATCGGACTAGCGGGAAGCTCCTACAATGAGCAGTTCTTC	CAIGLAGSSYNEQFF
-	-	TRBV11-2	TRBJ1-1	TGTGCCAGCAGCTTCTTGAGGACTGAAGCTTTCTTT	CASSFLRTEAFF
-	-	TRBV28	TRBJ1-4	TGTGCCAGCAGTTTAGGGTCCGGGACATTTGGGGAAAAACTGTTTTTT	CASSLGSGTFGEKLFF
-	TRBD2	TRBV3-1/TRBV3-2	TRBJ2-5	TGTGCCAGCAGCCAAGTTTCGGCGGGAGAGCGAGAGACCCAGTACTTC	CASSQVSAGERETQYF
-	-	TRBV5-4	TRBJ2-1	TGTGCCAGCAGCTTTAAGACAACCAATGAGCAGTTCTTC	CASSFKTTNEQFF
once	TRBD1	TRBV19	TRBJ2-7	TGTGCCAGTGGACAGGGCCCCTACGAGCAGTACTTC	CASGQGPYEQYF
-	TRBD2	TRBV6-4	TRBJ2-1	TGTGCCAGCAGCTCCCCAGGACTAGCGGGACAAAATGAGCAGTTCTTC	CASSSPGLAGQNEQFF
-	TRBD2	TRBV6-2/TRBV6-3	TRBJ2-7	TGTGCCAGCAGTTACTCGGGCGGGAGATCGCGCGAGCAGTACTTC	CASSYSGGRSREQYF
-	-	TRBV7-9	TRBJ2-2	TGTGCCAGCAGCCTCCGGGACATCGGAATATCGGAGCTGTTTTTT	CASSLRDIGISELFF
-	-	TRBV28	TRBJ1-4	TGTGCCAGCAGTTTCCAGGGGCAGAATGAAAAACTGTTTTTT	CASSFQGQNEKLFF
-	-	TRBV7-8	TRBJ2-3	TGTGCCAGCAGCTTCACGAGGACAGATACGCAGTATTTT	CASSFTRTDTQYF
-	-	TRBV15	TRBJ2-7	TGTGCCACCAGCAGAGCACCCCCAGGGGCTTACGAGCAGTACTTC	CATSRAPPGAYEQYF
-	TRBD1	TRBV4-2	TRBJ1-1	TGTGCCAGCAGCCAATCAGGGGGCACTGAAGCTTTCTTT	CASSQSGGTEAFF
once	TRBD2	TRBV13	TRBJ2-1	TGTGCCAGCAGCTTATTCAAACTAGCGGGGGCCCTAACCTACAATGAGCAGTTCTTC	CASSLFKLAGALTYNEQFF
-	-	TRBV5-1	TRBJ2-5	TGCGCCAGCGGCCCGCGAGCGGGCCTACAAGAGACCCAGTACTTC	CASGPRAGLQETQYF
-	TRBD1	TRBV5-6	TRBJ1-5	TGTGCCAGCAGCTCCGGGACAGGGGCTTGGGGCAATCAGCCCCAGCATTTT	CASSSGTGAWGNQPQHF
-	-	TRBV27	TRBJ2-1	TGTGCCAGCTGGCCCTGGAGGGGCCTGGGTAATGAGCAGTTCTTC	CASWPWRGLGNEQFF
-	-	TRBV7-2	TRBJ2-2	TGTGCCAGCAACCGATACAGGGCCGGGACCGGGGAGCTGTTTTTT	CASNRYRAGTGELFF
-	TRBD2	TRBV19	TRBJ2-1	TGTGCCAGTAGTTCTACCGGGACTAGCGAAGTACGTGAGCAGTTCTTC	CASSSTGTSEVREQFF
-	-	TRBV6-1	TRBJ1-4	TGTGCCAGCAGTGAGAAGGGGATTGATGAAAAACTGTTTTTT	CASSEKGIDEKLFF
-	TRBD2	TRBV29-1	TRBJ2-3	TGCAGCGTTGCGGGGGGGCTTAGCACAGATACGCAGTATTTT	CSVAGGLSTDTQYF
-	-	TRBV7-2	TRBJ2-7	TGTGCCAGCAGCTATAGAGCGTCCGGGTTAACCTACGAGCAGTACTTC	CASSYRASGLTYEQYF
-	-	TRBV11-3	TRBJ2-2	TGTGCCAGCAGCTCTTTAGGCGGGATAAACACCGGGGAGCTGTTTTTT	CASSSLGGINTGELFF
-	TRBD2	TRBV11-2	TRBJ2-3	TGTGCCAGCAGCCTCCTAGCGGGAGGTACAGATACGCAGTATTTT	CASSLLAGGTDTQYF
-	TRBD1	TRBV6-6	TRBJ2-7	TGTGCCAGCAGTCGACCCGGACAGGATCCCTCCTACGAGCAGTACTTC	CASSRPGQDPSYEQYF
-	TRBD1	TRBV7-9	TRBJ1-2	TGTGCCAGCAGCTCCCAGGCTGGGACAGGGTCAGACTATGGCTACACCTTC	CASSSQAGTGSDYGYTF
-	-	TRBV4-2	TRBJ1-5	TGTGCCAGCAGCCAAGATGTCTACGATCGGGGTCAGCCCCAGCATTTT	CASSQDVYDRGQPQHF
-	TRBD1	TRBV28	TRBJ1-6	TGTGCCAGCAGTTTACCGGGACAGGGGGCATGGGGGACACCCCTCCACTTT	CASSLPGQGAWGTPLHF